This T cell receptor (beta chain) was observed in a study of lymphopenia after photon versus proton radiotherapy. Findings and caveats of the study: Oligoclonal CD8+ Temra expansion after nadir drove photon patients' diversity drop. Larger post-nadir TCR diversity loss correlated inversely with survival in deceased patients. Relative stability marked proton patients; photon patients lost diversity and naive cells.

As regards this clone: The antigen remains unidentified.

J gave up 9 bases and V 4 bases, and 8 bases lay outside the gene matches. The length of the CDR3 is 15 residues. CDR1 is SGHTA, CDR2 FQGTGA, per germline. Repertoires were generated with immunoSEQ multiplex PCR, while TCRdb's copy carries only in-frame clones and drops some. Among 150,000 or so clones listed, more than 85% were seen once. The chain has TRBV7-3 and TRBJ2-1; 11 nucleotides agree with TRBD2. The source is a man aged 50 to 59 with gastric cancer. Sample: peripheral blood, taken from a patient treated with photon-based radiotherapy. The CDR3 reads CASSSRLAGRSEQFF. The CDR3 DNA follows: TGTGCCAGCAGCTCTCGACTAGCGGGGCGAAGTGAGCAGTTCTTC.